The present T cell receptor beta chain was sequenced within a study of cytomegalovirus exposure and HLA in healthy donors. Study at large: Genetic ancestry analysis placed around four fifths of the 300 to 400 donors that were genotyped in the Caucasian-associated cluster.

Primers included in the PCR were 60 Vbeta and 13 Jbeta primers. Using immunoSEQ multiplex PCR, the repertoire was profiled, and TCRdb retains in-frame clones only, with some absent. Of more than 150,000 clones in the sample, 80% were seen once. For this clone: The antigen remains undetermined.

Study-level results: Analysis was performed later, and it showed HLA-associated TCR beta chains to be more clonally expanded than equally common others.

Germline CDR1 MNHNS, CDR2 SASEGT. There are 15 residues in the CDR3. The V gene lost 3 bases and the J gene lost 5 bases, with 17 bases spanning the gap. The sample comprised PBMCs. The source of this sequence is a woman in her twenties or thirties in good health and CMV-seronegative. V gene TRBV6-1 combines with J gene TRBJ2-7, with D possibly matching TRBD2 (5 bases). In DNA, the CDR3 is TGTGCCAGCAGTGACGTGGCCACTAGAACCCACGAGCAGTACTTC. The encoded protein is CASSDVATRTHEQYF.